Listed below are T cell receptor beta chains from one sample, sequenced in a study of blood T cell repertoires in COVID-19. Measured with immunoSEQ multiplex PCR; TCRdb has only the in-frame clones, and not every one. The sample contains over 200,000 clones, 87% of which appear only once. The sequencing input was PBMCs or T cells enriched from blood (not recorded which). All receptors derive from a man aged 30-40 years who had recovered from COVID-19. Each CDR3 is given with its conserved first and last residue. A D gene is named only where the DNA matches it firmly. A clone size is listed for some rows: how often the clone was seen (once, few, many), or a class if it is expanded.

-	TRBV30	TRBJ2-7	-	TGTGCCTGGACGAGGGACACCGGCTCCTACGAGCAGTACTTC	CAWTRDTGSYEQYF
TRBD1	TRBV7-9	TRBJ2-7	-	TGTGCCAGCAGCCAAGACAGGGTCAGCGAGCAGTACTTC	CASSQDRVSEQYF
-	TRBV10-3	TRBJ2-7	-	TGTGCCATCAGTGTTACAGAGTACGAGCAGTACTTC	CAISVTEYEQYF
-	TRBV5-4	TRBJ2-5	-	TGTGCCAGCAGCCAGACTGGTGGCCCCACACGGGCCCAGTACTTC	CASSQTGGPTRAQYF
-	TRBV6-5	TRBJ1-4	-	TGTGCCAGCAGTCGAGACATGGCTAATGAAAAACTGTTTTTT	CASSRDMANEKLFF
TRBD1	TRBV5-4	TRBJ2-1	-	TGTGCCAGCAGCTCAACGACAGGGGTGGCGTTCTTC	CASSSTTGVAFF
-	TRBV5-4	TRBJ1-1	-	TGTGCCAGCAGCTTACAGAGGGCGGACACTGAAGCTTTCTTT	CASSLQRADTEAFF
TRBD1	TRBV24-1	TRBJ1-5	-	TGTGCCACCGCAGACAGGGGACCTCATCAGCCCCAGCATTTT	CATADRGPHQPQHF
TRBD1	TRBV4-1	TRBJ2-7	-	TGCGCCAGCAGCCTCGGGACAGGGGTTTTCGAGCAGTACTTC	CASSLGTGVFEQYF
TRBD1	TRBV18	TRBJ1-4	-	TGTGCCAGCTCACAACAGGGGGAGAGGAACGAAAAACTGTTTTTT	CASSQQGERNEKLFF
-	TRBV30	TRBJ1-4	-	TGTGCCGGCACACAGGCAACTAATGAAAAACTGTTTTTT	CAGTQATNEKLFF
-	TRBV7-6	TRBJ1-6	-	TGTGCCAGCAGCCCCAATCCCGCGTCCTATAATTCACCCCTCCACTTT	CASSPNPASYNSPLHF
TRBD1	TRBV19	TRBJ1-4	-	TGTGCCAGTAGTCCGACGGACAGGGAGTATGAAAAACTGTTTTTT	CASSPTDREYEKLFF
TRBD1	TRBV5-5	TRBJ1-5	-	TGTGCCAGCAGGGGGACAGGGCTTAGCAATCAGCCCCAGCATTTT	CASRGTGLSNQPQHF
-	TRBV7-3	TRBJ2-1	-	TGTGCCAGCAGCTTAACCGTCGTAGATGAGCAGTTCTTC	CASSLTVVDEQFF
-	TRBV27	TRBJ2-2	-	TGTGCCAGCAGTTTAGATCGGGTACTGCCCGGGGAGCTGTTTTTT	CASSLDRVLPGELFF
-	TRBV10-3	TRBJ1-5	-	TGTGCCATCAGTGAGTCGGCAGGATACAATCAGCCCCAGCATTTT	CAISESAGYNQPQHF
-	TRBV7-9	TRBJ1-5	-	TGTGCCAGCAGCTCAGACAGGTTTAATCAGCCCCAGCATTTT	CASSSDRFNQPQHF
-	TRBV2	TRBJ1-1	many	TGTGCCAGCCGAGGAGACAGTCTGAACACTGAAGCTTTCTTT	CASRGDSLNTEAFF
TRBD1	TRBV7-9	TRBJ1-2	-	TGTGCCAGCAGCCCGACAGGGTGGGCTAACTATGGCTACACCTTC	CASSPTGWANYGYTF
-	TRBV18	TRBJ1-4	-	TGTGCCAGCTCACCAACTAGTGAAAAACTGTTTTTT	CASSPTSEKLFF
TRBD1	TRBV30	TRBJ1-1	-	TGTGCCTGGAGTCCCCTCGACAGGGAGGCCACTGAAGCTTTCTTT	CAWSPLDREATEAFF
TRBD2	TRBV4-2	TRBJ2-1	-	TGTGCCAGCAGCCAAGTAGGAGGCCAGGCGGTCAGGACTAGCGGGAGTTCTCCGGGGTTCTTC	CASSQVGGQAVRTSGSSPGFF
TRBD2	TRBV18	TRBJ2-7	-	TGTGCCAGCTCACCACAAAGCGGGAGTTCATCCGAGCAGTACTTC	CASSPQSGSSSEQYF
-	TRBV7-3	TRBJ1-1	-	TGTGCCAGCAGCTTAACATCCCGGGCAGGGCTTGGATCTGAAGCTTTCTTT	CASSLTSRAGLGSEAFF
TRBD1	TRBV5-4	TRBJ1-2	-	TGTGCCAGCAGCGGCGGGACAGACTATGGCTACACCTTC	CASSGGTDYGYTF
TRBD1	TRBV7-9	TRBJ2-7	-	TGTGCCAGCAGCAAGACAGGGGGCGAAGGCTCCTACGAGCAGTACTTC	CASSKTGGEGSYEQYF
TRBD2	TRBV6-5	TRBJ2-5	once	TGTGCCACCAGGACTAGCTCCCCAACTAGCCAGTACTTC	CATRTSSPTSQYF
-	TRBV3-1/TRBV3-2	TRBJ1-1	-	TGTGCCAGCAGCCAAGGGGGGGATCGGACTGAAGCTTTCTTT	CASSQGGDRTEAFF
-	TRBV24-1	TRBJ2-5	-	TGTGCCACCAGTGATTTTAGCTCTCAAGAGACCCAGTACTTC	CATSDFSSQETQYF
-	TRBV4-3	TRBJ1-2	-	TGCGCCAGCAGCCAAGATGGGGGGAACTATGGCTACACCTTC	CASSQDGGNYGYTF
-	TRBV30	TRBJ2-3	-	TGTGCCTGGAGTCCTATAGATACGCAGTATTTT	CAWSPIDTQYF
TRBD1	TRBV5-4	TRBJ1-1	few	TGTGCCAGCAGCGTGGGACAGTTCATGAACACTGAAGCTTTCTTT	CASSVGQFMNTEAFF